The present entry profiles one T cell receptor (beta chain) with its context. Its antigen is unknown. No base qualities exist here, and no much larger clone lies one base off it. Whole blood was collected in K2EDTA tubes by collaborating institutions according to the institutions' own protocols. For TCRbeta analysis, collaborators shipped samples as frozen whole blood, isolated PBMCs, or DNA extracted from either of those sample types. The data originate from a study of blood T cell repertoires in COVID-19 (dated by TCRdb to the early 2020s). In terms of the full investigation: Samples from collaborators originated in the United States, Italy and Spain and spanned both the acute and convalescent phases of COVID-19. The prospective study material was composed of cDNA or gDNA derived from T cells, B-cell-depleted T cells, or PBMCs. Subjects who had been exposed to COVID-19, were actively infected with it, or had recovered from it provided the deeply sampled blood TCRbeta repertoires that made up the dataset. A freely available public database, intended as a resource for researchers studying the immune response to SARS-CoV-2, is where the repertoires were released. The samples were drawn from two sources: the first 160 participants of the ongoing ImmuneRACE study, and fewer than 1,500 subjects contributed by 6 global collaborators. Nearly every sample came with metadata listing a de-identified subject ID, COVID-19 status, age in years and sex. HLA class I and class II types, where available, came from metadata supplied by the sample provider rather than from assay-based typing.

The immunoSEQ Assay, a bias-controlled multiplex PCR, was used to amplify TCRbeta CDR3 regions from genomic DNA. The authors processed their data as follows. Within the assay, amplification of reference gene primers was used to estimate how many nucleated cells each sample contained. To quantify the absolute abundance of each unique TCRbeta CDR3 rearrangement, sequence reads were collapsed and filtered. For each sample, productive Simpson clonality was calculated as the square root of Simpson's diversity index over productive rearrangements. Drawn from immuneACCESS, this table holds only the in-frame rearrangements with V and J called that TCRdb kept. Clones are partly lost; checked studies trace under half to an unresolved V gene and leave the rest unexplained. V and J calls plus clone size are reproduced from that table; the DNA served to infer D and trimming. The sample table holds around 40,000 clones, of which 92% were seen once. The ten most abundant clones make up 12% of the sample.

Broader findings and caveats from the paper: The quantity of clinical and demographic metadata differed by source and by participant and was supplied without curation.

Per the germline V gene (reference sequence), MNHEY is the CDR1 and SMNVEV is the CDR2. The cysteine opens and the phenylalanine closes a CDR3 of 16 amino acids. The only DNA kept is the CDR3, 48 bases in frame from the first base. V loses 0 bases of germline sequence and J loses 2 bases, and the interval between the two ends is 13 bases. Sequencing input: peripheral blood. The sequence was collected from a human donor in a cohort sampled during active COVID-19. Rearrangement joined TRBV27 to TRBJ1-2; there is no confident call for the D gene. The base sequence is TGTGCCAGCAGTTTATCCCCATACAGAAACAACTATGGCTACACCTTC. Its translation reads: CASSLSPYRNNYGYTF.